This TCR beta chain is drawn from a study of shared clonotypes between healthy human individuals. Study context: Those who served as donors were a couple of women and a few men between the ages of 18 and 49.

A deep-level run was used for the assay. Libraries were prepared by immunoSEQ multiplex PCR; TCRdb keeps only in-frame clonotypes and omits some of them. The table lists roughly 2.1 million clones, 90% to 95% of them singletons, with under 2% in the top ten. About this clone itself: The antigen is undetermined.

CD8 cells classed as naive were CD45RO-negative and positively selected for CCR7, excluding terminally differentiated effector memory CD45RA+ cells. Looked up from germline, CDR1 is SGHVS and CDR2 is FNYEAQ. Trimming shortened V by 5 bases and J by 7 bases, and 12 bases separated the two germline ends. The CDR3 has 13 amino acids. Broader study findings: Estimated richness was generally greater in naive than memory subsets. Of the naive CD4 clonotypes, approximately 5% were shared across a handful of donors.

The sequenced sample was naive CD8+ T cells from PBMCs. This chain uses TRBV7-6 with TRBJ1-5; possibly TRBD1 for D (5 bases). The clonotype was recovered from a man between 18 and 29 years old in good health. Some clones in this sample may be carry-over from other donors' samples. Here the CDR3 reads CASSPGRDQPQHF. In DNA, the CDR3 is TGTGCCAGCAGCCCAGGGCGGGACCAGCCCCAGCATTTT. The whole variable domain, remainder taken from reference TRBV7-6 and TRBJ1-5, is GAGVSQSPRYKVTKRGQDVALRCDPISGHVSLYWYRQALGQGPEFLTYFNYEAQQDKSGLPNDRFSAERPEGSISTLTIQRTEQRDSAMYRCASSPGRDQPQHFGDGTRLSIL.